This T cell receptor beta chain was documented in a study of Graves' ophthalmopathy and Graves' hyperthyroidism. In the study overall: Cases classed as stable hyperthyroidism had no ophthalmopathy within 18 months of follow-up.

Concerning this clonotype itself: An end of the junction does not agree with germline; a read error may underlie this.

Recruitment covered hyperthyroidism patients aged 18 to 65 whose new diagnosis was of under 2 months' duration. Uncontrolled infections, pregnancy, lactation or other autoimmune diseases led to patient exclusion. Looked up from germline, CDR1 is WSHSY and CDR2 is SAAADI. This CDR3 contains 16 residues. Transcripts of RNA were the source for amplifying TCR beta CDR3 regions. HTBI primers primed a first-round RT-PCR, and a second-round multiplex PCR followed. TCRdb passed the multiplex PCR reads through MiXCR, listing each CDR3 protein once. The table lists over a million distinct CDR3 sequences, about 35% of them singletons.

The sequence came from an adult man with Graves' hyperthyroidism. The rearrangement joins TRBV10-2 to TRBJ2-7, with TRBD1 identical over 8 bases. Material: peripheral blood or thyroid tissue (not recorded which). The CDR3: CASSYGYRGNNYEQYF. DNA of the CDR3: TGTGCCAGCAGTTACGGTTACAGGGGGAACAACTACGAGCAGTACTTC.